The present T cell receptor beta chain was sequenced within a study of blood T cell repertoires in COVID-19. Study overall: Sources were T cells, B-cell-depleted T cells, or PBMCs; the material itself was cDNA or gDNA.

V was trimmed by 8 bases and J by 5 bases, leaving 8 bases between them. Germline assignment: CDR1 SGHAT and CDR2 FQNNGV. The length of the CDR3 is 11 residues. Sequencing was performed with immunoSEQ multiplex PCR; in TCRdb, only in-frame clones are kept and a portion is missing. This table has tens of thousands of clones, 80% to 95% appearing once. This clonotype originated in a man aged 50-59 years with COVID-19, enrolled during active disease. The chain combines TRBV11-2 with TRBJ2-3, with a weak D call TRBD2 (5 bases). The sample was peripheral blood. The CDR3 protein is CASGGLDTQYF. The CDR3 coding sequence is TGTGCCAGCGGCGGGTTAGATACGCAGTATTTT.